The rows below give T cell receptor beta chains drawn from one sample of a study of blood T cell repertoires in COVID-19. This table comes from immunoSEQ multiplex PCR, and its TCRdb copy is limited to in-frame clones, with some not included. The sample yields about 300,000 clones, approximately 88% seen once. Sequencing was performed on peripheral blood. The receptor set was obtained from a man between 18 and 29 years old who had recovered from COVID-19. Each CDR3 is given with its conserved first and last residue. The order of the fields is J gene, V gene, CDR3 protein.

TRBJ1-2 | TRBV6-1 | CASRKVTGGDYGYTF
TRBJ1-1 | TRBV2 | CASSEVEGDTEAFF
TRBJ2-3 | TRBV4-2 | CASSQPIDRGPNTDTQYF
TRBJ2-7 | TRBV4-2 | CASSNRDRAYEQYF
TRBJ2-1 | TRBV27 | CASSNRDNYNEQFF
TRBJ1-2 | TRBV5-4 | CASSAKGRDGYTF
TRBJ2-7 | TRBV29-1 | CSVLPFPASSGSHEQYF
TRBJ1-2 | TRBV18 | CASSPPTDRGYGYTF
TRBJ1-2 | TRBV5-1 | CASSYLGQGRYGYTF
TRBJ1-1 | TRBV7-9 | CASSRPGTGNTEAFF
TRBJ2-3 | TRBV5-1 | CASSFPGEDTQYF
TRBJ1-4 | TRBV7-9 | CASSLNEKLFF
TRBJ1-2 | TRBV3-1/TRBV3-2 | CASSQVEGSYYGYTF
TRBJ2-1 | TRBV7-2 | CASSSGLAGTNEQFF
TRBJ1-2 | TRBV21-1 | CASSLRSCGLSYGYTF
TRBJ2-7 | TRBV19 | CASSMYPLSYEQYF
TRBJ2-7 | TRBV11-1 | CASSWSGGSYEQYF
TRBJ2-3 | TRBV6-5 | CASRLTGASTDTQYF
TRBJ2-3 | TRBV30 | CAWSDLPGADTQYF
TRBJ1-2 | TRBV7-2 | CASSTTGVSDYGYTF
TRBJ2-3 | TRBV7-9 | CASSLGTSVSTDTQYF
TRBJ2-5 | TRBV18 | CASSPQTGKETQYF
TRBJ2-7 | TRBV11-1 | CASSLVASGFSYEQYF
TRBJ1-2 | TRBV5-6 | CASSPWDRVVEYTF
TRBJ1-4 | TRBV28 | CASRGGPNEKLFF
TRBJ2-2 | TRBV27 | CASSFDGVSGELFF
TRBJ2-7 | TRBV28 | CASRSAGTDDYEQYF
TRBJ2-7 | TRBV27 | CASSISMDRTSYEQYF
TRBJ2-7 | TRBV4-1 | CASSQYEGLLYEQYF
TRBJ1-1 | TRBV7-3 | CASSSRGSLNTEAFF
TRBJ1-5 | TRBV19 | CASSIDGPQRYSNQPQHF
TRBJ2-7 | TRBV27 | CASSARGHGKTYEQYF
TRBJ1-3 | TRBV5-6 | CASSLPQGGNTIYF
TRBJ2-3 | TRBV5-1 | CASSTGLDTDTQYF
TRBJ2-7 | TRBV30 | CAWSSTEGDRDTYEQYF
TRBJ2-7 | TRBV6-5 | CASSYRDRGAYEQYF
TRBJ1-4 | TRBV7-2 | CASSPQGASTNEKLFF
TRBJ1-3 | TRBV6-5 | CATTENSGNTIYF
TRBJ1-2 | TRBV28 | CASSLTGVGYTF
TRBJ1-5 | TRBV2 | CASNADNSNQPQHF
TRBJ2-5 | TRBV6-2/TRBV6-3 | CASSYVSGGPIWAQYF
TRBJ2-5 | TRBV5-4 | CASSPGTSGTRETQYF
TRBJ2-5 | TRBV9 | CASSLTSGQVRETQYF
TRBJ1-2 | TRBV27 | CASRDVGQGTNYGYTF
TRBJ1-5 | TRBV5-5 | CASSRDREEQPQHF
TRBJ2-7 | TRBV27 | CASRPHDSYEQYF
TRBJ2-6 | TRBV14 | CASSRQDPPGANVLTF
TRBJ2-1 | TRBV5-1 | CASSLGRGRDEQFF
TRBJ1-1 | TRBV2 | CASSTGLATEAFF
TRBJ2-7 | TRBV20-1 | CSASAGTSVSYEQYF
TRBJ1-2 | TRBV2 | CASSKDRGLSNYGYTF
TRBJ1-1 | TRBV6-5 | CASRPQGATEAFF
TRBJ2-3 | TRBV10-3 | CAISESKGGTDTQYF
TRBJ2-1 | TRBV6-1 | CASSEAPPVLSYNEQFF